The clone carrying this T cell receptor (beta chain) was recorded at least ten times. Its antigen is still unknown. These data come from a study of T cell repertoires in cytomegalovirus infection. About the research overall: CMV epitopes that were recently identified and HLA-C-restricted were used alongside well-studied HLA-B-restricted ones.

Study results and caveats: In two of eight donors, the top clonotype was HLA-C-restricted CMV-specific.

Germline V gene lookup returns CDR1 SGHAT and CDR2 FQNNGV. The CDR3 contains 13 residues. Germline trimming cut 2 bases from V and 7 bases from J; bases unmatched to any gene: 2. TCRdb re-analysed the reads in MiXCR, keeping a single row per CDR3 protein. The sample has tens of thousands of distinct CDR3 sequences, roughly a fifth seen once. The chain couples TRBV11-2 to TRBJ1-1, with 9 bases aligning to TRBD1. The sequenced sample was CD8+ T cells from cultured PBMCs, obtained from culture after CMV antigen stimulation. The sequence was collected from a human donor in good health (CMV status not recorded). Some clones in this sample may be carry-over from other donors' samples. CDR3 in DNA: TGTGCCAGCAGCTTACCGACAGGGGGTGAAGCTTTCTTT. Amino acid sequence: CASSLPTGGEAFF.